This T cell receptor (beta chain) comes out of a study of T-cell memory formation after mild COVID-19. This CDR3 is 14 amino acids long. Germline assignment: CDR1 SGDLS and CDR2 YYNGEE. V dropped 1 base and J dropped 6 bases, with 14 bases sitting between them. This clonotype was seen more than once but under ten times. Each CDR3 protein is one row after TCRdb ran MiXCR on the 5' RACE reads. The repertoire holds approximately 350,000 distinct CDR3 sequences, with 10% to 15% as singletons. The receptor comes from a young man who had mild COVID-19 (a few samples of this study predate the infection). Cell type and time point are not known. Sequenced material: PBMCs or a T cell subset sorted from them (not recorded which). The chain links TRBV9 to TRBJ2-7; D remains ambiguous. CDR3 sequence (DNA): TGTGCCAGCAGCGTAAAACGGAACCTTGCCGAGCAGTACGTC. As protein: CASSVKRNLAEQYV.